The sequence of this T cell receptor (beta chain) was determined in a study of STAT5B mutations in CD4+ large granular lymphocyte leukemia (dated by TCRdb to between 2020 and 2023). About the study as a whole: Among healthy controls, the CDR3 'QG' motif was associated with a particular HLA allele. The study compared the TCRbeta repertoires of patients with CD4+ T-cell large granular lymphocyte leukemia against the TCRbeta repertoires of healthy blood donors. Flow cytometry performed on FACSCanto II or FACSVerse showed that the purified fractions had more than 95% purity among lymphocytes. Points the paper makes about the study in general: The main leukemic clonotypes were found to be private to each patient, although more than 20% of the main leukemic clonotypes were detected at low frequency in the non-leukemic repertoires of other patients. CD4-sorted patient repertoires appeared more clonal than healthy CD4+ repertoires, and this difference persisted after removing the putative leukemic clones. The data were not HLA-matched, and the relatively small sample size could explain the higher clonality seen in CD4+ compared with CD8+ T-LGLL. Enrichment of TRBV06-family usage was observed among the top patient clones (8/27) relative to healthy controls (2/35).

Remarks on this clone: Its antigen is still unknown. No much larger clone exists at a distance of one base, and base qualities are not known.

Buffy coats from around 37 blood donors, supplied by the Finnish Red Cross blood service, were used as healthy controls. All TCR-sequenced material derived from peripheral blood: patient blood samples and healthy donor buffy coats. Peripheral blood mononuclear cells were isolated by Ficoll-Hypaque gradient centrifugation. For the healthy controls, CD4+ cells were obtained from buffy coats by magnetic purification. The Gentra Puregene Cell and Tissue kit was used to extract genomic DNA, and a Qubit 2.0 fluorometer was used to measure the amount of genomic DNA. CDR1 and CDR2, looked up from the germline V gene, are SGHDN and FVKESK. V is cut by 5 bases and J by 6 bases, and the space between the germline ends is 5 bases. The CDR3, from cysteine to phenylalanine, totals 11 residues. The DNA shown is the 33-base CDR3, in frame from base 1. The immunoSEQ assay at survey resolution was applied to genomic DNA for sequencing of TCRbeta rearrangements. Concerning the study's data processing: In the TCR sequencing data, the lowest productive clonotype frequency that could be detected was 2.59 x 10-5. Only productive TCRbeta rearrangements, meaning sequences that were complete and in-frame, were kept for the analyses. Sample clonality was computed as Simpson clonality in the immunoSEQ Analyzer version 3.0. Clones were binned by frequency as very rare, small, medium, large (1-20%) or hyperexpanded (>20%). Generation probabilities were estimated with OLGA 1.2.3, V-gene circos plots were made with VDJtools, specificities were searched in VDJdb, and CDR3 motifs were identified with GLIPH. TCRdb took over this immuneACCESS table, retaining in-frame rearrangements with V and J assigned. Such tables are incomplete; in checked studies, under half of the missing clones stem from an unresolved V gene, and the remainder is unexplained. The DNA gave D and trimming, while V, J and clone size come from that table. The sample table shows nearly 20,000 clones, and approximately 84% are seen once. The ten top clones hold about 12% of the sample.

The sequence links TRBV14 to TRBJ2-1; too little of a D gene remains to name it. The clonotype was recovered from a human donor in good health. Material: CD4+ T cells from blood buffy coats. The CDR3 in this case is CASSFSNEQFF. Read as DNA, the sequence is TGTGCCAGCAGCTTCTCCAATGAGCAGTTCTTC.